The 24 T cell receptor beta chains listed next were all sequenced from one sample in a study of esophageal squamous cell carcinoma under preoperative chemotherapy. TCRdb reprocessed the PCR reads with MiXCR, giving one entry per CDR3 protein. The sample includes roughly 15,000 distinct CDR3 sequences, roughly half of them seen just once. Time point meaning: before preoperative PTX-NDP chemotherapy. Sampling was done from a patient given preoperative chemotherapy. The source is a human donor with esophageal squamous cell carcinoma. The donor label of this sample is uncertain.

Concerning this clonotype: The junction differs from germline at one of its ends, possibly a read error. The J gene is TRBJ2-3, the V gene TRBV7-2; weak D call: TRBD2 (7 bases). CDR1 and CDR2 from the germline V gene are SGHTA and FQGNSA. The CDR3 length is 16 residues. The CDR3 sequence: CASSLGGGRREDTQYF. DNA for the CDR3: TGTGCCAGCAGCTTAGGGGGGGGGCGGAGGGAAGACACGCAGTATTTC.

As DNA, the CDR3 is TGTGCCAGCAGCTTATTAGGGCCGACTAATGAAAAACTGTTTTTT. Protein: CASSLLGPTNEKLFF. V and J are TRBV7-2 and TRBJ1-4; D gene uncertain. V was trimmed by 2 bases and J by 2 bases, leaving 9 bases between them. The germline V gene has CDR1 SGHTA and CDR2 FQGNSA. The CDR3 has 15 amino acids.

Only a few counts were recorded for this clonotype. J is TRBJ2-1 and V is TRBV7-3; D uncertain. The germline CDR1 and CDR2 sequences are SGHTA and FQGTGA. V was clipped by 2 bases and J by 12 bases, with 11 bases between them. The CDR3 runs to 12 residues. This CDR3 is CASSLGGAPQFF. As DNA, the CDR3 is TGTGCCAGCAGCTTAGGTGGAGCCCCGCAGTTCTTC.

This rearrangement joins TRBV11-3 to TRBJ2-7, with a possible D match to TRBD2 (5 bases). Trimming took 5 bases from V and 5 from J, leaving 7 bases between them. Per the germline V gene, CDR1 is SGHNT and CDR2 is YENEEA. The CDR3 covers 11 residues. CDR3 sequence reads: CASSQADEQYF. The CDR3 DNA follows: TGTGCCAGCAGCCAAGCGGACGAGCAGTACTTC.

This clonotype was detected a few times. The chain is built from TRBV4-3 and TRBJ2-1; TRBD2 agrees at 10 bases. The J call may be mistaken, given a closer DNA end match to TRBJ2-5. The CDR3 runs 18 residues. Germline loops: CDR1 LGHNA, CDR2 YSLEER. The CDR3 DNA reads TGCGCCAGCAGCCAAGAGTTGAGTAGCGGGAGGCCATTAAAGACCCAGTACTTC. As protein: CASSQELSSGRPLKTQYF.

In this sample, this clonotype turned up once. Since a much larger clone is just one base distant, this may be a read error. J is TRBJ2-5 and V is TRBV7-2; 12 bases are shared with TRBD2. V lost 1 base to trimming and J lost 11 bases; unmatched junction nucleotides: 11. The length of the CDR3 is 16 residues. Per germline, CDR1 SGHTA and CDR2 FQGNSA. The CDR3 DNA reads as TGTGCCAGCAGCTTAGGACTAGCGGGAGCCTACAATGAGCAGTACTTC. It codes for CASSLGLAGAYNEQYF.

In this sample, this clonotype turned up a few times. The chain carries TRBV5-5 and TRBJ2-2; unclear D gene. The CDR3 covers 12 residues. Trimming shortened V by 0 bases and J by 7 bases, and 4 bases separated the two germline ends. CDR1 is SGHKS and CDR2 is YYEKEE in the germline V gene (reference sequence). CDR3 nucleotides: TGTGCCAGCAGCTTGGTTAGCGGGGAGCTGTTTTTT. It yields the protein CASSLVSGELFF.

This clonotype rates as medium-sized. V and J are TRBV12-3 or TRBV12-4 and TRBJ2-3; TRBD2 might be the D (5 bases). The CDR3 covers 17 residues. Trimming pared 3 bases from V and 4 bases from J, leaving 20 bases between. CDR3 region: CASSFAPVSPEADTQYF. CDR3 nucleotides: TGTGCCAGCAGTTTTGCCCCGGTCTCTCCGGAGGCAGATACGCAGTATTTT.

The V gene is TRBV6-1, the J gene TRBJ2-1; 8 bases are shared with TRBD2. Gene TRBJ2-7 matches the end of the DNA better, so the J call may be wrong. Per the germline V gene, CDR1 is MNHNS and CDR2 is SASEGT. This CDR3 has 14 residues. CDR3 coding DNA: TGTGCCAGCAGGTCCGGGACTAGGGATAATGAGCAGTACTTC. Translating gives CASRSGTRDNEQYF.

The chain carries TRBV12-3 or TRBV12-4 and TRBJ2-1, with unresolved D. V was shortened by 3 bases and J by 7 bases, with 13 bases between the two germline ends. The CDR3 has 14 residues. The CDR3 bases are TGTGCCAGCAGTTTTCATAGTGACGGGAATGAGCAGTTCTTC. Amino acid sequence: CASSFHSDGNEQFF.

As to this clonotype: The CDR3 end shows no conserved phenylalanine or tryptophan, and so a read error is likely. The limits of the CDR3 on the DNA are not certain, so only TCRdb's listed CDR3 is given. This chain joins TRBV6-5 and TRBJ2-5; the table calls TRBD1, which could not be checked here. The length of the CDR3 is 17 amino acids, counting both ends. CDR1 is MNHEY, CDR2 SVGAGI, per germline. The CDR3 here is CASSYSRGGAGQETRYL.

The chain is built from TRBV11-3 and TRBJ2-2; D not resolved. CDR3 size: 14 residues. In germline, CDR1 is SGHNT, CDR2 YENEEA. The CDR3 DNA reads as TGTGCGGGCAGCTTAGATGTTCGCACCGGTAAGCAGTTTTTT. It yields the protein CAGSLDVRTGKQFF.

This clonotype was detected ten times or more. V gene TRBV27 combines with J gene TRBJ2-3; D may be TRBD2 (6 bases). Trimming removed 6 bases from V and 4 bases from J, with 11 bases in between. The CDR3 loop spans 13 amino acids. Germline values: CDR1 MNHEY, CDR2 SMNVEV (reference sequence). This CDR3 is CASSAWGADTQYF. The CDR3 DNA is TGTGCCAGCAGCGCTTGGGGGGCAGATACGCAGTATTTT.

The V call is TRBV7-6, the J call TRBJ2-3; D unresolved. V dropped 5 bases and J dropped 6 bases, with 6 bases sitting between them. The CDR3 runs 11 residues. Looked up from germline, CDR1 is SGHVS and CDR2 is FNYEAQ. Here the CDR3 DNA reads TGTGCCAGCAGCCGCGGCGATACGCAGTATTTT. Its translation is CASSRGDTQYF.

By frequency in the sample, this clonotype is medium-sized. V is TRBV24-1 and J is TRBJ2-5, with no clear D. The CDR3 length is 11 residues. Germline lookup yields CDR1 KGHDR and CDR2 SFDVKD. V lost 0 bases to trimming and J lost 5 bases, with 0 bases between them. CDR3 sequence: CATSDLETQYF. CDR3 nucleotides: TGTGCCACCAGTGATTTGGAGACCCAGTACTTC.

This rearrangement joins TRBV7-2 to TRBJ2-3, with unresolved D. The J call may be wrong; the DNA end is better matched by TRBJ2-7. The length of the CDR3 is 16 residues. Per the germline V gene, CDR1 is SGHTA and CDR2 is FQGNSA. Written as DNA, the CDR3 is TGTGCCAGCAGCGTACCACGGCTGTGGACCACAGATATGCAGTACTTC. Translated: CASSVPRLWTTDMQYF.

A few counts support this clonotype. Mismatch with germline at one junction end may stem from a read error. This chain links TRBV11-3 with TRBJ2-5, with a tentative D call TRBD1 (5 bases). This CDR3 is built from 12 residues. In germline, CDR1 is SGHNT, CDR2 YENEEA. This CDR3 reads CASSLGGPRLFF. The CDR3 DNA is TGTGCCAGCAGCTTAGGGGGCCCTAGACTGTTCTTC.

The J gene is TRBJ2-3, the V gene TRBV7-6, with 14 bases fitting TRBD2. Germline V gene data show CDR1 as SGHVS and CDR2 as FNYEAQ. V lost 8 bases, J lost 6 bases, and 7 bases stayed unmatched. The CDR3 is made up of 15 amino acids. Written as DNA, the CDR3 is TGTGCCAGCGGGGGACTAGCGGGAGCCGGCGATACGCAGTATTTT. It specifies CASGGLAGAGDTQYF.

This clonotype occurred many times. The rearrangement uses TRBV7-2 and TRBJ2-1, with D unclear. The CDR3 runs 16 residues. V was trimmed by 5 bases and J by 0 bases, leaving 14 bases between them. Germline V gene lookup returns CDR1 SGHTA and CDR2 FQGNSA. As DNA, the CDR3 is TGTGCCAGCAGCGCCCAAGGCAGTAGCTCCTACAATGAGCAGTTCTTC. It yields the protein CASSAQGSSSYNEQFF.

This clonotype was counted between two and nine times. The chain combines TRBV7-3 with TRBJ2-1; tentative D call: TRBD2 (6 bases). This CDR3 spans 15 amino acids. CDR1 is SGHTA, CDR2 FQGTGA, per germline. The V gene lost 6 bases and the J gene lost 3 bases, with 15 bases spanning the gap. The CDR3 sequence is CASRLAVHGYNEQFF. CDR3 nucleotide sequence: TGTGCCAGCAGGTTAGCGGTCCATGGCTACAATGAGCAGTTCTTC.

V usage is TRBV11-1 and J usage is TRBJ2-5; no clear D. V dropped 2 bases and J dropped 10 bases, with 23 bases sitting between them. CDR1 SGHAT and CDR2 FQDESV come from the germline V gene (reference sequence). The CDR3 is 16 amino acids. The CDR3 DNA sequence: TGTGCCAGCAGCTTAACCTACTCCCGTGGCAAAAACATCCAGTACTTC. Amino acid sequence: CASSLTYSRGKNIQYF.

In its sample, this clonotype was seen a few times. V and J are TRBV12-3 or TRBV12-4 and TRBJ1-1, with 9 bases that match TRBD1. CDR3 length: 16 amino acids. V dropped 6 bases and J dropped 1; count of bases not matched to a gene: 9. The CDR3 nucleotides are TGTGCCAGCAGGCACCTACCGGGACAGGGGAACACTGAAGCTTTCTTT. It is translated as CASRHLPGQGNTEAFF.

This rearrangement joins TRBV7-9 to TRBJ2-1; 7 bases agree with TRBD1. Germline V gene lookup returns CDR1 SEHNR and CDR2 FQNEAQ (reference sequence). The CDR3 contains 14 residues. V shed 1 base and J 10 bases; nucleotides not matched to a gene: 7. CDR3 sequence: CASSLDTGVREQFF. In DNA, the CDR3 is TGTGCCAGCAGCTTAGATACAGGGGTCCGGGAGCAGTTCTTC.

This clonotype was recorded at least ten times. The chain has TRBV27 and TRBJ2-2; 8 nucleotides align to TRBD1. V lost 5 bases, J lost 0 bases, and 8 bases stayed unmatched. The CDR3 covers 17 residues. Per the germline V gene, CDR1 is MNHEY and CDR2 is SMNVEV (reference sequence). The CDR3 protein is CASSTRTGRTNTGELFF. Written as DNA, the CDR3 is TGTGCCAGCAGTACCCGGACAGGGAGGACGAACACCGGGGAGCTGTTTTTT.